This T cell receptor beta chain is from a study of T cell responses to AZD1222 COVID-19 vaccine. Study context: Researchers grouped second doses given at about 4 or about 12 weeks into one pool.

Study results and caveats: A mostly white British donor set with more females was recruited, and clonal diversity was possibly underestimated.

J gave up 3 bases and V 5 bases, and 3 bases lay outside the gene matches. CDR1 LNHNV and CDR2 YYDKDF come from the germline V gene (reference sequence). CDR3 size: 13 residues. A word on this clone: Its specificity is not known.

Repertoires were generated with immunoSEQ multiplex PCR, while TCRdb's copy carries only in-frame clones and drops some. This sample yields fewer than 200,000 clones, of which more than 80% are seen a single time; about 6% belongs to the top ten. This material consisted of peripheral blood, taken on day 0 of AZD1222 vaccination. This clonotype was sampled from an adult in good health. The chain employs TRBV15 and TRBJ2-7; 8 bases are a match to TRBD2. The CDR3 sequence is CATSGREGYEQYF. CDR3 sequence (DNA): TGTGCCACCAGCGGCCGGGAGGGCTACGAGCAGTACTTC. Combining the CDR3 with reference TRBV15 and TRBJ2-7 gives the whole variable domain DAMVIQNPRYQVTQFGKPVTLSCSQTLNHNVMYWYQQKSSQAPKLLFHYYDKDFNNEADTPDNFQSRRPNTSFCFLDIRSPGLGDTAMYLCATSGREGYEQYFGPGTRLTVT.